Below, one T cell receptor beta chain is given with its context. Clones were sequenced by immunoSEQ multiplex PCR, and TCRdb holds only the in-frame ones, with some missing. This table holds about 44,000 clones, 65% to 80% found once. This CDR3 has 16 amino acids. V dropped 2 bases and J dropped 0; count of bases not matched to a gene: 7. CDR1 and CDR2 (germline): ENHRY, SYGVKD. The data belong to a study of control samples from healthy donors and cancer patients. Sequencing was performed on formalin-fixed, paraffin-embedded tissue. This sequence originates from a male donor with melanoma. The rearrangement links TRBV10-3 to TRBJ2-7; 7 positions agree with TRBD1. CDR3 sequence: CAISEPDRDHSYEQYF. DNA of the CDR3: TGTGCCATCAGTGAGCCCGACAGGGACCACTCCTACGAGCAGTACTTC.